This T cell receptor (beta chain) was captured by sequencing in a study of cytomegalovirus exposure and HLA in healthy donors. Study context: The 95 to 150 validation repertoires and the roughly 680 first-cohort repertoires shared a platform, a later analysis reported.

Assay used: immunoSEQ multiplex PCR; TCRdb lists only in-frame clones, some missing. The data hold roughly 56,000 clones, with 93% observed a single time. Comments on this clone: Its antigen is still unknown.

Study observations and caveats: The study labeled 170 or so TCR beta chains cytomegalovirus-associated. Usually a TCR sequence was rare, but some public TCRs were found in many donors. There were a few CMV-associated chains whose specificity for CMV antigens was confirmed in vitro.

V gave up 3 bases and J gave up 4 bases, with 9 bases separating them. CDR1 MNHEY and CDR2 SMNVEV come from the germline V gene (reference sequence). The CDR3 has 13 residues. This TCR was recovered from a young woman in good health and CMV-seropositive. The V call is TRBV27, the J call TRBJ2-5, with a tentative D call TRBD2 (6 bases). What was sequenced was PBMCs. This chain's CDR3 is CASSFTRGETQYF. The CDR3 DNA sequence: TGTGCCAGCAGTTTTACGCGGGGAGAGACCCAGTACTTC.